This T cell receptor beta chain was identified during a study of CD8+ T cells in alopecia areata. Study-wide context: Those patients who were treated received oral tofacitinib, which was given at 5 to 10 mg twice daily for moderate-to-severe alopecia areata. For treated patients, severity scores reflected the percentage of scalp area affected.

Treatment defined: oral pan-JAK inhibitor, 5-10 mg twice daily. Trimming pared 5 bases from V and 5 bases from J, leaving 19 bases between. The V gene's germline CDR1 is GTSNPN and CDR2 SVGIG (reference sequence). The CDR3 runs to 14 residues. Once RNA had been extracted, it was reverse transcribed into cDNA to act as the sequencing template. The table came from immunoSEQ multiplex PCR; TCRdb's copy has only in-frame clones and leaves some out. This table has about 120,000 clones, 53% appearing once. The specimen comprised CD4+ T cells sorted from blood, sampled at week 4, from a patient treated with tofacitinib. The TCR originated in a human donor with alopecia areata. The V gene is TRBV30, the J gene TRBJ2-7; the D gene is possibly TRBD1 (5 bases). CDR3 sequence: CAWGTIDRGHEQYF. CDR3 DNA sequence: TGTGCCTGGGGCACAATCGACAGAGGACACGAGCAGTACTTC.